This T cell receptor (beta chain) was captured by sequencing in a study of T cell responses to AZD1222 COVID-19 vaccine. Findings of the study overall: It should be noted that donors were predominantly white British and more often female, and clonal diversity was possibly underestimated. There were vaccine-associated CD4 TCRs across spike, dominant at 160-218 and 743-854.

The CDR3 has 16 amino acids. Looked up from germline, CDR1 is MDHEN and CDR2 is SYDVKM. V was pared by 4 bases and J by 7 bases, with 15 bases of the junction left unmatched. Sequenced by immunoSEQ multiplex PCR; TCRdb stores in-frame clones only, minus some. The sample includes about 160,000 clones, 94% of them seen just once. A note on this clone: No antigen is known for it.

The origin of this receptor is an adult who received the AZD1222 COVID-19 vaccine. Here the sequenced sample was peripheral blood, taken 28 days after the second AZD1222 dose. The chain couples TRBV28 to TRBJ2-7, with 8 nucleotides matching TRBD2. This CDR3 reads CASSSPGGVLYWEQYF. The CDR3 nucleotides read TGTGCCAGCAGTTCACCGGGGGGGGTTCTCTACTGGGAGCAGTACTTC. The full variable domain, in which reference TRBV28 and TRBJ2-7 provide the parts outside the CDR3, is DVKVTQSSRYLVKRTGEKVFLECVQDMDHENMFWYRQDPGLGLRLIYFSYDVKMKEKGDIPEGYSVSREKKERFSLILESASTNQTSMYLCASSSPGGVLYWEQYFGPGTRLTVT.